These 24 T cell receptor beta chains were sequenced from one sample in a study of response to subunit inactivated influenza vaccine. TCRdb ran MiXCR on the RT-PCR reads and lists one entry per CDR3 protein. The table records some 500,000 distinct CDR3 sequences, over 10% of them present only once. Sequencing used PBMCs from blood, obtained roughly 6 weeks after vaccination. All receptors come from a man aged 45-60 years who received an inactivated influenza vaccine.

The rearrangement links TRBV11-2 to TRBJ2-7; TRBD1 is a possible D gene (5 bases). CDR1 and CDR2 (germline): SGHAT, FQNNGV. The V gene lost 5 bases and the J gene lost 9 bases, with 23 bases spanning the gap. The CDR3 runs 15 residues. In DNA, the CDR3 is TGTGCCAGCAGCCCCCGGGTAGCACACCCACAGGTGCAGTACTTC. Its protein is CASSPRVAHPQVQYF.

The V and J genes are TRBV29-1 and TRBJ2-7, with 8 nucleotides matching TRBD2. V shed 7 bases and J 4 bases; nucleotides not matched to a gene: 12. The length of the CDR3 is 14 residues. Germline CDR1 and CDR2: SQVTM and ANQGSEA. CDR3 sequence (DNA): TGCAGCGCAATAGCGGGATTCCCCCTTTACGAGCAGTACTTC. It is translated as CSAIAGFPLYEQYF.

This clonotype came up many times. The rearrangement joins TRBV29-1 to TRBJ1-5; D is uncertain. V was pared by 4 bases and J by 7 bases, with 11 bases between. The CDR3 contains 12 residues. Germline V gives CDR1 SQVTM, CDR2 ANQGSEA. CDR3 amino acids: CSVVGEGQPQHF. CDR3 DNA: TGCAGCGTTGTTGGGGAAGGCCAGCCCCAGCATTTT.

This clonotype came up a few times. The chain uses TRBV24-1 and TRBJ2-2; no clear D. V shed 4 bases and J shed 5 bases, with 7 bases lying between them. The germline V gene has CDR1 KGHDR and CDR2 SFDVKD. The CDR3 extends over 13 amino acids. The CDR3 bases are TGTGCCACCAGTGAATCCAGAACCGGGGAGCTGTTTTTT. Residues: CATSESRTGELFF.

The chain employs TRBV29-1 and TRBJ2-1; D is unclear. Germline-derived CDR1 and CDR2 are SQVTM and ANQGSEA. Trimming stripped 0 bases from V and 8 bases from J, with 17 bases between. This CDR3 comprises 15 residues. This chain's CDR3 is CSVEDWSVPGDEQFF. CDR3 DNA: TGCAGCGTTGAAGATTGGTCAGTCCCCGGAGATGAGCAGTTCTTC.

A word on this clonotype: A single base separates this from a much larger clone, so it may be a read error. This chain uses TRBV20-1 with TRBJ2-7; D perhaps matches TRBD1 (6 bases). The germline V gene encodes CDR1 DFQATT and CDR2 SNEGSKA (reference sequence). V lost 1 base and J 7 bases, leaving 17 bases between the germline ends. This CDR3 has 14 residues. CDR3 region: CSARAVTQGEEQYF. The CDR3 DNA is TGCAGTGCTAGAGCGGTTACACAGGGAGAAGAGCAGTACTTC.

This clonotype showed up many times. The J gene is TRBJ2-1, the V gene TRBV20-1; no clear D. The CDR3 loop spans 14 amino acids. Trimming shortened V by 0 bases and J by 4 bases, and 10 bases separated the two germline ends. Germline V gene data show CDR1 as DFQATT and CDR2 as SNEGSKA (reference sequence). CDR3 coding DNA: TGCAGTGCTAGAGATCGGCCCAATTACAATGAGCAGTTCTTC. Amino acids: CSARDRPNYNEQFF.

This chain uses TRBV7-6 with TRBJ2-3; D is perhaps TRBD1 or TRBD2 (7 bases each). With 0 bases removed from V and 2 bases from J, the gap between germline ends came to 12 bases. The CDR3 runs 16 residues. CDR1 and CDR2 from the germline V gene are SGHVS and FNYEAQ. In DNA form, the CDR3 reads TGTGCCAGCAGCTTAGCCAGGGGGGGTTCCACAGATACGCAGTATTTT. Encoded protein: CASSLARGGSTDTQYF.

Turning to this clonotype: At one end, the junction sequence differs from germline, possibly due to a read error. The chain's CDR3 is CASSSSGGNVQFF. The CDR3 DNA reads TGTGCCAGCAGCTCCTCGGGGGGGAATGTGCAGTTCTTC. The rearrangement uses TRBV7-3 and TRBJ2-1; 8 nucleotides agree with TRBD2. Per germline, CDR1 SGHTA and CDR2 FQGTGA. The CDR3 totals 13 residues.

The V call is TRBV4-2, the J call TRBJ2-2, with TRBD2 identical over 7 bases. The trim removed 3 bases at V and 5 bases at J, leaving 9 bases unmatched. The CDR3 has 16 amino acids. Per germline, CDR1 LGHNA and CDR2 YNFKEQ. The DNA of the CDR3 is TGTGCCAGCAGCCACGGAGCGGGACGGCTAACCGGGGAGCTGTTTTTT. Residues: CASSHGAGRLTGELFF.

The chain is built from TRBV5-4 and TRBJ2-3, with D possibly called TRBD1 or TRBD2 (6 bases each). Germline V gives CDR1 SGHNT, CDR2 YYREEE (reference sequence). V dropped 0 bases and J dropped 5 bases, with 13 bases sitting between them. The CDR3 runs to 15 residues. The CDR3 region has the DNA TGTGCCAGCAGCTTGGGGCCGGGGGCAGGAGATACGCAGTATTTT. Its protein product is CASSLGPGAGDTQYF. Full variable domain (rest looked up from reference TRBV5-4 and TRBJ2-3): ETGVTQSPTHLIKTRGQQVTLRCSSQSGHNTVSWYQQALGQGPQFIFQYYREEENGRGNFPPRFSGLQFPNYSSELNVNALELDDSALYLCASSLGPGAGDTQYFGPGTRLTVL.

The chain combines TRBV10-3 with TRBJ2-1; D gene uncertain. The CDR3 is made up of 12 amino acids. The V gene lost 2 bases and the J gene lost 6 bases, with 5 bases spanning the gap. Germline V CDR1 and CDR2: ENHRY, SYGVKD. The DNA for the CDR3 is TGTGCCATCAGTGAGGGTGGCAATGAGCAGTTCTTC. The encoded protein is CAISEGGNEQFF.

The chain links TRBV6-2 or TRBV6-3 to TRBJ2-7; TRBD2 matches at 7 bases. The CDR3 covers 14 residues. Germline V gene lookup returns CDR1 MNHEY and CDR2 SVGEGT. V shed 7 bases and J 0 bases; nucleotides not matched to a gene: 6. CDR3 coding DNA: TGTGCCAGCACCAAGGGACTACTCTCCTACGAGCAGTACTTC. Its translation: CASTKGLLSYEQYF.

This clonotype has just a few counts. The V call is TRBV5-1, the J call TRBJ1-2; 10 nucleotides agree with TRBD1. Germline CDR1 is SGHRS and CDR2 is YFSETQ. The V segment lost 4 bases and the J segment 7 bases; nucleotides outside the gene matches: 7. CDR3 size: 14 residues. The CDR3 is CASSLRQGAGGYTF. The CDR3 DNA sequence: TGCGCCAGCAGCCTCCGACAGGGGGCCGGTGGCTACACCTTC.

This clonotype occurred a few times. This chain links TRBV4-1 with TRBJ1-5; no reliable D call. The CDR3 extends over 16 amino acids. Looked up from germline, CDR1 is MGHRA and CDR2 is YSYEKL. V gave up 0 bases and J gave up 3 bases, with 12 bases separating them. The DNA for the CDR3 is TGCGCCAGCAGCCAAGAAGGTACGGGGTACAATCAGCCCCAGCATTTT. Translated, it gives CASSQEGTGYNQPQHF.

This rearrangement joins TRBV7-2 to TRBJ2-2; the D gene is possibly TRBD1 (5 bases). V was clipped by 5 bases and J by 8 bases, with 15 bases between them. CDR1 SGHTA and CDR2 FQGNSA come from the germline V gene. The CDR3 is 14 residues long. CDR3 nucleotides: TGTGCCAGCAGCCCGAGGACACCTCAAGGGGAGCTGTTTTTT. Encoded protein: CASSPRTPQGELFF. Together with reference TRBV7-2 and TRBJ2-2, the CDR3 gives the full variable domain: GAGVSQSPSNKVTEKGKDVELRCDPISGHTALYWYRQSLGQGLEFLIYFQGNSAPDKSGLPSDRFSAERTGGSVSTLTIQRTQQEDSAVYLCASSPRTPQGELFFGEGSRLTVL.

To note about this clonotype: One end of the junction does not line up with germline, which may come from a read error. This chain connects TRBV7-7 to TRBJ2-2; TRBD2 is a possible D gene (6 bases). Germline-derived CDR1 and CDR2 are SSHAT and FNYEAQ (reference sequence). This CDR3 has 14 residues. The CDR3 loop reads CASSPRWGVGELFF. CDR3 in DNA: TGTGCTAGCAGCCCTCGGTGGGGGGTCGGGGAGCTGTTTTTT.

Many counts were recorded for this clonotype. CDR3 nucleotides: TGCAGTGCTGTATCTTTCGGACACTACAATGAGCAGTTCTTC. Amino acid sequence: CSAVSFGHYNEQFF. The chain recombines TRBV20-1 with TRBJ2-1; possibly TRBD1 for D (5 bases). The CDR3 sequence is 14 residues long. The germline V gene has CDR1 DFQATT and CDR2 SNEGSKA (reference sequence). V was shortened by 5 bases and J by 3 bases, with 14 bases between the two germline ends.

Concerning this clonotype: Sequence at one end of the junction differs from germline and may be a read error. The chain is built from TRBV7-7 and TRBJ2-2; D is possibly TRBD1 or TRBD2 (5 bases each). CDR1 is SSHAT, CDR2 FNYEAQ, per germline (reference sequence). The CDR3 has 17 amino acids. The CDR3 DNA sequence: TGTGCTAGCAGCTTAGCGCGAGGGGTCGGGTCCACCGGGGAGCTGTTTTTT. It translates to CASSLARGVGSTGELFF.

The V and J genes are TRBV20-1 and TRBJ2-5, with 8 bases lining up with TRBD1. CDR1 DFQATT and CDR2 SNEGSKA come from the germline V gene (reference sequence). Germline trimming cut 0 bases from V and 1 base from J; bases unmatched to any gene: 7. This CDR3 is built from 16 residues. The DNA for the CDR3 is TGCAGTGCTAGAGATTTACAGGGGGGAACCCAAGAGACCCAGTACTTC. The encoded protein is CSARDLQGGTQETQYF.

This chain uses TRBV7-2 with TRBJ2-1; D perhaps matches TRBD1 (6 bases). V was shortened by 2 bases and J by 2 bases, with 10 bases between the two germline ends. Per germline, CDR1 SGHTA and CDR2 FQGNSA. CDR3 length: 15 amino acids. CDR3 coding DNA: TGTGCCAGCAGCTTAAACAGGGACCCCTACAATGAGCAGTTCTTC. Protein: CASSLNRDPYNEQFF.

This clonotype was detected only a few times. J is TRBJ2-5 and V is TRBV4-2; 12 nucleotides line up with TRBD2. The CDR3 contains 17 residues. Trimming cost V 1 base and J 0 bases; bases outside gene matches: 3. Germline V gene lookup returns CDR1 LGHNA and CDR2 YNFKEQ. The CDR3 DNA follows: TGTGCCAGCAGCCAAGGACTAGCGGGAGAGTACCAAGAGACCCAGTACTTC. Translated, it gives CASSQGLAGEYQETQYF.

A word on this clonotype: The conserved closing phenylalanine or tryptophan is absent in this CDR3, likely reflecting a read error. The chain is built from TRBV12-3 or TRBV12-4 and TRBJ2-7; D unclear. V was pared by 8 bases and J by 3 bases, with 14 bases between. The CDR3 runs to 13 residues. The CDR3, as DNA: TGTGCCAGCTGCCCCCGGCCCCTCTACGAGCAGTACCTC. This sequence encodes CASCPRPLYEQYL.

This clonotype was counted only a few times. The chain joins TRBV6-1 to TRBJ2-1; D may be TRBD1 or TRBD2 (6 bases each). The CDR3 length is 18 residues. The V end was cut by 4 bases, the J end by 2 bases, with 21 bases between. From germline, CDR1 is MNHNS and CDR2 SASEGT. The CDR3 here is CASSVRGGKGGPYNEQFF. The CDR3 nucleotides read TGTGCCAGCAGTGTCCGAGGGGGGAAGGGGGGACCCTACAATGAGCAGTTCTTC.